This T cell receptor beta chain was identified during a study of blood T cell repertoires in COVID-19. The overall study: Italy, Spain and the United States were the sources of the convalescent and acute COVID-19 samples. T cells, B-cell-depleted T cells, or PBMCs supplied cDNA or gDNA.

The table lists this clone with a few counts. As handled by the study authors: Estimates of nucleated cell counts were drawn from the amplification of reference gene primers. Clones were sequenced by immunoSEQ multiplex PCR, and TCRdb holds only the in-frame ones, with some missing. V and J calls and clone size are those listed in that table; D and trimming were worked out from the DNA. The sample includes 150,000 to 200,000 clones, approximately 80% seen only once; the top ten take around 10%. The Seattle patients joined while their infection was active and were tracked longitudinally afterward. Germline V gene data show CDR1 as SGHVS and CDR2 as FQNEAQ. The CDR3 covers 16 residues. Trimming removed 5 bases from V and 2 bases from J; junction bases left unmatched: 6.

Sequenced: peripheral blood. This TCR came from a woman in her thirties or forties with COVID-19, enrolled during active disease. The J gene is TRBJ1-6, the V gene TRBV7-8, with 7 positions matching TRBD1. This chain's CDR3 is CASSELQGTYNSPLHF. CDR3 DNA sequence: TGTGCCAGCAGCGAACTACAGGGGACCTATAATTCACCCCTCCACTTT. Filled out from reference TRBV7-8 and TRBJ1-6, the complete variable domain reads GAGVSQSPRYKVAKRGQDVALRCDPISGHVSLFWYQQALGQGPEFLTYFQNEAQLDKSGLPSDRFFAERPEGSVSTLKIQRTQQEDSAVYLCASSELQGTYNSPLHFGNGTRLTVT.